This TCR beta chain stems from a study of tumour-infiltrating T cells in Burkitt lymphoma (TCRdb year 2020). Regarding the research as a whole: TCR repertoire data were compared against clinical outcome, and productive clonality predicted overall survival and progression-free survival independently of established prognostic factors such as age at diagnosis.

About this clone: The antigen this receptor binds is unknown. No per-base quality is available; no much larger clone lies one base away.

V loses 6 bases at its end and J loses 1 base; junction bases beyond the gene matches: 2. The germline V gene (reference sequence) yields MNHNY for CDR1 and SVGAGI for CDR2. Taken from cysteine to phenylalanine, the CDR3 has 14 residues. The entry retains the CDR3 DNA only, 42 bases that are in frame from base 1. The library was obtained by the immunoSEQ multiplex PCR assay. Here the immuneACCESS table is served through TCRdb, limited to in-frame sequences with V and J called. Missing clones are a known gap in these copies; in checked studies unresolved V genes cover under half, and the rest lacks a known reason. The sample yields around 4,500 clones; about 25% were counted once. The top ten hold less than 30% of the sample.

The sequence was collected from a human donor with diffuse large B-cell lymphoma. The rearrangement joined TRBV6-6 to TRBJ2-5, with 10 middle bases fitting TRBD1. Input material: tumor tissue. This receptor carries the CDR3 CASSWDRGQETQYF. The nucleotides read TGTGCCAGCAGCTGGGACAGGGGCCAAGAGACCCAGTACTTC.